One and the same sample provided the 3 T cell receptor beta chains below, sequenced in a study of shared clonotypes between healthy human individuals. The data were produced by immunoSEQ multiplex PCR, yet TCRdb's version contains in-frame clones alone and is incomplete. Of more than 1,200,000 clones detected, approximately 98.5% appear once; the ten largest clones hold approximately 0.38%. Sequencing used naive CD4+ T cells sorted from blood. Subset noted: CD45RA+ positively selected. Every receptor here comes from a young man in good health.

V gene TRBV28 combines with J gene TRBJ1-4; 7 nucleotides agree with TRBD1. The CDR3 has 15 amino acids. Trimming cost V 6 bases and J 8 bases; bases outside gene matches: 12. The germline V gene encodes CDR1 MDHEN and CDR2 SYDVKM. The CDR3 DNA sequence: TGTGCCAGCAGCCACCGGGAGGGGGCGGGGGAAAAACTGTTTTTT. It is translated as CASSHREGAGEKLFF.

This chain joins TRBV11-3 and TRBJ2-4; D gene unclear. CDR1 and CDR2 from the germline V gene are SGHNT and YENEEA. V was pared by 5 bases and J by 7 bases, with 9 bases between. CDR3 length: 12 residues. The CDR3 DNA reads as TGTGCCAGCAGCGCCGCTAGTAACATTCAGTACTTC. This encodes CASSAASNIQYF.

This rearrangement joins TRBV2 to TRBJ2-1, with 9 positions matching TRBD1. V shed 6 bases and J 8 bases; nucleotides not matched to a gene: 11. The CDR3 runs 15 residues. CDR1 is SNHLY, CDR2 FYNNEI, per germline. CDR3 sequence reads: CASSPKGTGFDEQFF. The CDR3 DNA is TGTGCCAGCAGCCCGAAAGGGACAGGGTTCGATGAGCAGTTCTTC.